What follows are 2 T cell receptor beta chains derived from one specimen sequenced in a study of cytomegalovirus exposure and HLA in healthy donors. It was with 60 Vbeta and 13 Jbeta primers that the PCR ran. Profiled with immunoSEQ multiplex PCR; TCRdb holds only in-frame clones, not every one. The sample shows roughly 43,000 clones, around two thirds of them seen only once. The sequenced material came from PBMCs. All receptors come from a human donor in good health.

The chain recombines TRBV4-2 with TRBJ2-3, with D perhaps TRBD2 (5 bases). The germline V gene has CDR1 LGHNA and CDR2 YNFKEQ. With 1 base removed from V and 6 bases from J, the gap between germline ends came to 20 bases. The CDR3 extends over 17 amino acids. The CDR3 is CASSQAPASKRPDTQYF. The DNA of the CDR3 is TGTGCCAGCAGCCAAGCCCCAGCTAGCAAGAGACCCGATACGCAGTATTTT.

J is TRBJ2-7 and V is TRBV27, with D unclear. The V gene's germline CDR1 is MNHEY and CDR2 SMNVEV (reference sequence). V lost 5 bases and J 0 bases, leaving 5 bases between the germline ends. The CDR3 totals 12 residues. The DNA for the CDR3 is TGTGCCAGCAGTCTAAGCTCCTACGAGCAGTACTTC. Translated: CASSLSSYEQYF.